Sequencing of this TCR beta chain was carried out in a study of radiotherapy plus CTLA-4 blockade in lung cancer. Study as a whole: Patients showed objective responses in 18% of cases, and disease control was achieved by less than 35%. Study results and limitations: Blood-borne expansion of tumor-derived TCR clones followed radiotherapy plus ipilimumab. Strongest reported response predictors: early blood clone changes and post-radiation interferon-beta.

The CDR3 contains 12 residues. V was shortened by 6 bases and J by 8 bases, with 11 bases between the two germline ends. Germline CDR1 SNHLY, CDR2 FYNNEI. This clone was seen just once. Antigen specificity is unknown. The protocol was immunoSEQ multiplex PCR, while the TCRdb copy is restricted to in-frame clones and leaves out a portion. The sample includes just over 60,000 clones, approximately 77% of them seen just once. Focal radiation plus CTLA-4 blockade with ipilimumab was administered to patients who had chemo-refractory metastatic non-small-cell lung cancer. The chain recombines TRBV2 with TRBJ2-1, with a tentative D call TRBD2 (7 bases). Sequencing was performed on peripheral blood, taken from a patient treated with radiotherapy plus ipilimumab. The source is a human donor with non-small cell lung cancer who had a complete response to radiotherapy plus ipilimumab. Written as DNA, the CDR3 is TGTGCCAGCAGGGGAGGGGGAGATGAGCAGTTCTTC. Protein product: CASRGGGDEQFF.